The entry that follows covers one TCR beta chain sequence. The CDR3 is 15 residues long. The V segment lost 5 bases and the J segment 13 bases; nucleotides outside the gene matches: 17. Germline V lookup: CDR1 SGHRS, CDR2 YFSETQ. The second PCR ran about 6 to 12 cycles with a sample-barcoded 5' primer and J-beta primers. Via MiXCR, TCRdb re-called the 5' RACE reads, giving one row per CDR3 protein. This table has approximately 790,000 distinct CDR3 sequences, 55% to 65% appearing once. The data originate from a study of blood T cells in healthy people across ages. This TCR was sampled from a man younger than 45 in good health. The rearrangement links TRBV5-1 to TRBJ2-4; TRBD1 matches at 8 bases. The sample was blood. This CDR3 is CASSQSGTGTYVQYF. The CDR3 region has the DNA TGCGCCAGCAGTCAGTCCGGGACAGGCACGTACGTGCAGTACTTC.